The rows below give T cell receptor beta chains drawn from one sample of a study of PD-L1 blockade in urothelial cancer. Sequenced by immunoSEQ multiplex PCR; TCRdb stores in-frame clones only, minus some. The top ten hold less than 20% of the sample, which has about 40,000 clones, 70% to 85% seen once. The sequenced sample was PBMCs, obtained around atezolizumab (anti-PD-L1) treatment. The source is a man between 60 and 75 years old with urothelial cancer. Each CDR3 is given with its conserved first and last residue. D genes are given only for firm matches. Part of the rows lack a size; the others show once, few, many or a class for expanded clones.

D gene,V gene,clone size,J gene,CDR3 DNA,CDR3 protein
.,TRBV7-9,.,TRBJ2-7,TGTGCCAGCAGCTTAGGACAGCCAGACTCCTACGAGCAGTACTTC,CASSLGQPDSYEQYF
TRBD1,TRBV2,.,TRBJ1-6,TGTGCCAGCAGTACAACAGGGGTCGGTAATTCACCCCTCCACTTT,CASSTTGVGNSPLHF
.,TRBV30,.,TRBJ2-7,TGTGCCTGGAGTCCAGAGGCCTACGAGCAGTACTTC,CAWSPEAYEQYF
.,TRBV6-5,.,TRBJ1-1,TGTGCCAGCCTCACCCAGGGAAACACTGAAGCTTTCTTT,CASLTQGNTEAFF
.,TRBV5-4,once,TRBJ2-1,TGTGCCAGCAGCTTGCCGACAGGATCAGATGAGCAGTTCTTC,CASSLPTGSDEQFF
.,TRBV6-5,.,TRBJ1-1,TGTGCCAGCAGCACCAGGGTTTGGACTGAAGCTTTCTTT,CASSTRVWTEAFF
.,TRBV5-4,.,TRBJ1-1,TGTGCCAGCAGCTTGGGCGGGGGGGTGAACACTGAAGCTTTCTTT,CASSLGGGVNTEAFF
TRBD1,TRBV7-9,.,TRBJ2-7,TGTGCCAGCAGCGTCCGGGACAGGGATGGCGAGCAGTACTTC,CASSVRDRDGEQYF
.,TRBV7-6,.,TRBJ2-7,TGTGCCAGCAGCCCCGAGACAGCAAGCTCCTACGAGCAGTACTTC,CASSPETASSYEQYF
.,TRBV7-9,.,TRBJ2-3,TGTGCCAGCAGCTTAGAACTATCAGATACGCAGTATTTT,CASSLELSDTQYF
TRBD1,TRBV2,.,TRBJ1-2,TGTGCCAGCAGTGAGATTAGGGGGACAGGGTATGGCTACACCTTC,CASSEIRGTGYGYTF
TRBD1,TRBV19,.,TRBJ2-5,TGTGCCAGTAGTATGATCTTATTCGGGACAGAAGAAGAAGAGACCCAGTACTTC,CASSMILFGTEEEETQYF
TRBD1,TRBV19,.,TRBJ1-5,TGTGCCAGTACCCCATTGTCAGGGGGTAATCAGCCCCAGCATTTT,CASTPLSGGNQPQHF
TRBD1,TRBV15,.,TRBJ1-1,TGTGCCACCGATGCAGGGGGGACGCTGAGAACTGAAGCTTTCTTT,CATDAGGTLRTEAFF
TRBD2,TRBV18,once,TRBJ2-2,TGTGCCAGCTCACCACGGACTAGCCCGAACACCGGGGAGCTGTTTTTT,CASSPRTSPNTGELFF
.,TRBV30,.,TRBJ2-5,TGTGCCTGGAGTGCTATAGGCGGAAGGACCCAGTACTTC,CAWSAIGGRTQYF
TRBD2,TRBV10-3,.,TRBJ2-3,TGTGCCATCAGGGGGACTAGCGGGGGACCCACAGATACGCAGTATTTT,CAIRGTSGGPTDTQYF
TRBD2,TRBV6-1,.,TRBJ2-3,TGTGCCAGGAGGGCGGGGGGGCGGGCAGATACGCAGTATTTT,CARRAGGRADTQYF
TRBD1,TRBV30,.,TRBJ2-7,TGTGCCGGGAAAAGGGGGCTAGTCTACGAGCAGTACTTC,CAGKRGLVYEQYF
TRBD2,TRBV2,once,TRBJ2-1,TGTGCCAGCGGGACTAACCTCTACAATGAGCAGTTCTTC,CASGTNLYNEQFF
.,TRBV5-1,.,TRBJ1-1,TGCGCCAGCAGCGGCCAGACAGCGAACACTGAAGCTTTCTTT,CASSGQTANTEAFF
.,TRBV7-2,.,TRBJ1-2,TGTGCCAGCAGCTTCGATCCGGGGAGGTCTATCGGCTACACCTTC,CASSFDPGRSIGYTF
.,TRBV2,once,TRBJ2-7,TGTGCCAGCAGTGTTCGGGCAGGGGACGAGCAGTACTTC,CASSVRAGDEQYF
TRBD1,TRBV19,.,TRBJ1-2,TGTGCCAGTACCCACACAGGGGGCTATGGCTACACCTTC,CASTHTGGYGYTF
TRBD2,TRBV15,.,TRBJ2-2,TGTGCCACCACCAATCGGGGGGACACCGGGGAGCTGTTTTTT,CATTNRGDTGELFF
TRBD1,TRBV27,.,TRBJ1-2,TGTGCCAGCAGTCCAACCACAGGGGGCTCCGGGGATGGCTACACCTTC,CASSPTTGGSGDGYTF
TRBD1,TRBV19,few,TRBJ2-1,TGTGCCAGTATCCTCGGGACAGGTCCCAATGAGCAGTTCTTC,CASILGTGPNEQFF
TRBD1,TRBV4-1,.,TRBJ2-5,TGCGCCAGCAGATCAACCCGGGACAGCCAAGAGACCCAGTACTTC,CASRSTRDSQETQYF
.,TRBV18,.,TRBJ2-7,TGTGCCAGCTCACCAGGGCTCAACGACGAGCAGTACTTC,CASSPGLNDEQYF
.,TRBV9,.,TRBJ1-1,TGTGCCAGCAGCGCCCATCAGGGGAACACTGAAGCTTTCTTT,CASSAHQGNTEAFF
TRBD1,TRBV5-1,.,TRBJ1-1,TGCGCCAGCAGCTACTCGACAGGGGCCACTGAAGCTTTCTTT,CASSYSTGATEAFF
.,TRBV2,.,TRBJ2-2,TGTGCCAGCAGTCGGACAGCCCGGGAGCTGTTTTTT,CASSRTARELFF
.,TRBV30,.,TRBJ1-5,TGTGCCTGGAATCAGAATAGCAATCAGCCCCAGCATTTT,CAWNQNSNQPQHF
.,TRBV27,.,TRBJ1-5,TGTGCCAGCAGCCCACTCCAGTTAGGAGGCGGTAGCAATCAGCCCCAGCATTTT,CASSPLQLGGGSNQPQHF
TRBD1,TRBV11-1,.,TRBJ1-1,TGTGCCAGCAGCTCCCTAACCACAGGGGTTAGCGAGGCTTTCTTT,CASSSLTTGVSEAFF
TRBD1,TRBV7-8,.,TRBJ2-7,TGTGCCAGTGAGTCCGGGGACAGGGTCGACGAGCAGTACTTC,CASESGDRVDEQYF
.,TRBV9,.,TRBJ2-6,TGTGCCAGCAGTCGTACTCCTGGGGCCAACGTCCTGACTTTC,CASSRTPGANVLTF
.,TRBV4-1,.,TRBJ1-5,TGCGCCAGCAGCCTGAGACTAGGTTTTACTAATCAGCCCCAGCATTTT,CASSLRLGFTNQPQHF
.,TRBV27,.,TRBJ1-6,TGTGCCAGCAGTTTCTGGACGGGAGATAATTCACCCCTCCACTTT,CASSFWTGDNSPLHF
.,TRBV10-3,.,TRBJ1-3,TGTGCCATCAGTGAATCTCCCTCTGGAAACACCATATATTTT,CAISESPSGNTIYF
TRBD1,TRBV7-2,.,TRBJ2-7,TGTGCCAGCTCAGCCGGGACAGGGTCCCCCCGGCAGTACTTC,CASSAGTGSPRQYF
.,TRBV5-1,.,TRBJ2-2,TGCGCCAGCAGCTTGGACTCCACCGGGGAGCTGTTTTTT,CASSLDSTGELFF
.,TRBV6-1,few,TRBJ2-5,TGTGCCAGCAGTGAATCGGGGAGGCGGGGAGAGACCCAGTACTTC,CASSESGRRGETQYF
.,TRBV2,.,TRBJ2-5,TGTGCCAGCAGGGCTAGCCACGAGACCCAGTACTTC,CASRASHETQYF
.,TRBV19,.,TRBJ1-1,TGTGCCAGTAGTCTACAGGGGAACACTGAAGCTTTCTTT,CASSLQGNTEAFF
TRBD1,TRBV5-1,.,TRBJ1-2,TGCGCCAGCAGCTTGGATGCGGGACAGGGAAATGGCTACACCTTC,CASSLDAGQGNGYTF
.,TRBV6-6,.,TRBJ1-1,TGTGCCAGCCTAATAGGCCGGGGGGGGGCGGGCACTGAAGCTTTCTTT,CASLIGRGGAGTEAFF